The 18 T cell receptor beta chains reported below all come from one sample, sequenced in a study of cytomegalovirus exposure and HLA in healthy donors. Clones were sequenced by immunoSEQ multiplex PCR, and TCRdb holds only the in-frame ones, with some missing. This repertoire shows roughly 250,000 clones, 90% found once; its top ten account for 0.35% to 0.4%. The source material was PBMCs. These receptors came from a woman aged 18-35 years in good health and CMV-seronegative.

This rearrangement joins TRBV27 to TRBJ2-2; 10 nucleotides align to TRBD2. This CDR3 is built from 15 residues. In germline, CDR1 is MNHEY, CDR2 SMNVEV (reference sequence). The ends lost 3 bases at V and 6 bases at J; junction bases unmatched: 4. CDR3 region: CASSFSGGAAGELFF. CDR3 DNA sequence: TGTGCCAGCAGTTTCAGCGGGGGGGCAGCCGGGGAGCTGTTTTTT.

V and J are TRBV7-9 and TRBJ2-2; D remains ambiguous. Trimming pared 5 bases from V and 1 base from J, leaving 8 bases between. This CDR3 region has 14 residues. Germline loops: CDR1 SEHNR, CDR2 FQNEAQ (reference sequence). CDR3 sequence (DNA): TGTGCCAGCAGCCAAGACAAGAACACCGGGGAGCTGTTTTTT. It specifies CASSQDKNTGELFF.

This clone was found once. The chain links TRBV28 to TRBJ2-1, with D possibly TRBD2 on 5 matching bases. Per the germline V gene, CDR1 is MDHEN and CDR2 is SYDVKM. V lost 6 bases to trimming and J lost 8 bases, with 20 bases between them. CDR3 size: 15 residues. In nucleotides, the CDR3 is TGTGCCAGCAGCGACCGGAATCGGGGTGACGATGAGCAGTTCTTC. Protein sequence: CASSDRNRGDDEQFF.

V usage is TRBV5-6 and J usage is TRBJ2-1; 11 bases align to TRBD2. The CDR3 is 17 amino acids. Germline V gene lookup returns CDR1 SGHDT and CDR2 YYEEEE. V lost 3 bases and J lost 3; bases outside the gene matches: 8. The CDR3 sequence is CASSSTLAGGYYNEQFF. DNA of the CDR3: TGTGCCAGCAGCTCAACCTTAGCGGGGGGGTACTACAATGAGCAGTTCTTC.

The chain links TRBV6-6 to TRBJ1-6; TRBD1 is a possible D gene (6 bases). Germline CDR1 and CDR2: MNHNY and SVGAGI (reference sequence). Trimming shortened V by 5 bases and J by 7 bases, and 15 bases separated the two germline ends. The CDR3 covers 15 residues. The CDR3 is CASSPYRAENSPLHF. CDR3 coding DNA: TGTGCCAGCAGTCCCTACAGGGCTGAGAATTCACCCCTCCACTTT.

CDR3 bases: TGCGCCAGCAGCTTGGCCGGAGGACCTGGCACAGATACGCAGTATTTT. Translated, it gives CASSLAGGPGTDTQYF. The V and J genes are TRBV5-1 and TRBJ2-3; maybe TRBD2 (5 bases). Germline loops: CDR1 SGHRS, CDR2 YFSETQ. V was trimmed by 0 bases and J by 1 base, leaving 12 bases between them. This CDR3 comprises 16 residues. The entire variable domain, with the rest obtained from reference TRBV5-1 and TRBJ2-3, is as follows: KAGVTQTPRYLIKTRGQQVTLSCSPISGHRSVSWYQQTPGQGLQFLFEYFSETQRNKGNFPGRFSGRQFSNSRSEMNVSTLELGDSALYLCASSLAGGPGTDTQYFGPGTRLTVL.

V is TRBV28 and J is TRBJ2-7, with a weak D call TRBD1 (6 bases). Germline values: CDR1 MDHEN, CDR2 SYDVKM. The V and J ends lost 7 bases and 0 bases respectively, with 13 bases between them. CDR3 length: 14 amino acids. CDR3 sequence: CASTLGGNSYEQYV. The CDR3 DNA follows: TGTGCCAGCACCCTAGGGGGAAACTCCTACGAGCAGTACGTC.

This chain joins TRBV7-8 and TRBJ2-3, with 14 bases lining up with TRBD2. Germline V CDR1 and CDR2: SGHVS, FQNEAQ. This CDR3 has 18 amino acids. J was trimmed by 0 bases and V by 7 bases; bases with no gene match: 9. CDR3 DNA: TGTGCCAGCACCCTAGGACTAGCGGGGGGCAGTAGCACAGATACGCAGTATTTT. Translation gives CASTLGLAGGSSTDTQYF.

V usage is TRBV6-5 and J usage is TRBJ1-1; no reliable D call. CDR1 and CDR2 from the germline V gene are MNHEY and SVGAGI. The ends were cut back, 0 bases at V and 6 bases at J, with 11 bases in the middle. There are 14 residues in the CDR3. CDR3 amino acids: CASSYSEASPEAFF. The CDR3 DNA follows: TGTGCCAGCAGTTACTCGGAGGCCAGCCCTGAAGCTTTCTTT.

This clone was observed a single time. V is TRBV6-9 and J is TRBJ1-1; the match to TRBD1 covers 7 bases. The CDR3 covers 16 residues. Germline CDR1 and CDR2: MNHGY and SVAAGI. The trim removed 6 bases at V and 4 bases at J, leaving 14 bases unmatched. The CDR3 region has the DNA TGTGCCAGCAGGACCCGCCACGTCGACAGGGCCACTGAAGCTTTCTTT. Amino acids: CASRTRHVDRATEAFF.

The J gene is TRBJ1-1, the V gene TRBV18, with 9 bases fitting TRBD1. The CDR3 length is 15 residues. Losses at the gene ends were 5 bases for V and 1 base for J; bases not matched to a gene: 5. Germline V gene data show CDR1 as KGHSH and CDR2 as LQKENI. CDR3: CASSTGTGSNTEAFF. CDR3 coding DNA: TGTGCCAGCTCAACGGGGACAGGGTCGAACACTGAAGCTTTCTTT.

The rearrangement uses TRBV11-2 and TRBJ1-1, with D possibly matching TRBD1 (6 bases). The ends were cut back, 5 bases at V and 5 bases at J, with 18 bases in the middle. The length of the CDR3 is 15 residues. Germline V CDR1 and CDR2: SGHAT, FQNNGV. The CDR3 sequence: CASSPPNWGRTEAFF. In DNA form, the CDR3 reads TGTGCCAGCAGCCCCCCGAACTGGGGGCGAACTGAAGCTTTCTTT.

This chain uses TRBV29-1 with TRBJ2-7, with 10 nucleotides matching TRBD1. Germline CDR1 SQVTM, CDR2 ANQGSEA. This CDR3 region has 15 residues. V lost 3 bases and J lost 3; bases outside the gene matches: 8. The CDR3 sequence is CSVEIPRTGGYEQYF. For the CDR3, the DNA is TGCAGCGTTGAGATCCCTCGGACAGGGGGCTACGAGCAGTACTTC.

This rearrangement joins TRBV27 to TRBJ2-1; tentative D call: TRBD2 (6 bases). Trimming took 2 bases from V and 3 from J, leaving 11 bases between them. The CDR3 is 15 amino acids. CDR1 MNHEY and CDR2 SMNVEV come from the germline V gene (reference sequence). The CDR3 DNA reads as TGTGCCAGCAGTTTAGAGGGTAGCGGCTACAATGAGCAGTTCTTC. This gives the protein CASSLEGSGYNEQFF.

This clone was observed a single time. The chain combines TRBV6-5 with TRBJ1-1; 7 nucleotides line up with TRBD1. Unmatched junction bases numbered 2, after V lost 4 bases and J lost 0 bases. This CDR3 is built from 14 residues. Germline values: CDR1 MNHEY, CDR2 SVGAGI. The CDR3 loop reads CASSWDRLNTEAFF. Written as DNA, the CDR3 is TGTGCCAGCAGTTGGGACAGACTGAACACTGAAGCTTTCTTT.

V gene TRBV5-6 combines with J gene TRBJ2-3; 11 nucleotides line up with TRBD2. The CDR3 has 18 amino acids. V lost 3 bases and J lost 0; bases outside the gene matches: 9. CDR1 is SGHDT and CDR2 is YYEEEE in the germline V gene. The CDR3 nucleotides are TGTGCCAGCAGCTCTCGAGGGACTAGCGGTAATAGCACAGATACGCAGTATTTT. Translated: CASSSRGTSGNSTDTQYF.

The CDR3 sequence is CASSFRLAGMNTGELFF. CDR3 nucleotides: TGTGCCAGCAGCTTTAGGCTAGCGGGGATGAACACCGGGGAGCTGTTTTTT. The chain couples TRBV11-2 to TRBJ2-2; 9 bases align to TRBD2. The germline V gene has CDR1 SGHAT and CDR2 FQNNGV. The CDR3 spans 17 residues. The V segment lost 3 bases and the J segment 1 base; nucleotides outside the gene matches: 6.

The CDR3 loop is CASSLGQPDTQYF. Here the CDR3 DNA reads TGCGCCAGCAGCCTCGGACAGCCAGATACGCAGTATTTT. This chain joins TRBV4-1 and TRBJ2-3, with D perhaps TRBD1 (6 bases). Germline V gives CDR1 MGHRA, CDR2 YSYEKL. V was cut by 4 bases and J by 4 bases, with 9 bases left in between. The CDR3 covers 13 residues.